A selection of T cell receptor beta chains follows, all from one sample in a study of cytomegalovirus exposure and HLA in healthy donors. The table came from immunoSEQ multiplex PCR; TCRdb's copy has only in-frame clones and leaves some out. The table includes 95,000 to 150,000 clones, around 74% detected once. The sequenced material came from PBMCs. Every receptor here comes from a woman aged 50 to 60 in good health and CMV-seropositive. Each CDR3 is given with its conserved first and last residue. A D gene is named only where the DNA matches it firmly. Clone size is stated in some rows and not others, as once, few, many or a class when expanded.

V gene	J gene	D gene	clone size	CDR3 protein	CDR3 DNA
TRBV10-1	TRBJ2-2	TRBD2	NA	CASSEVMASGGARTGELFF	TGCGCCAGCAGTGAAGTTATGGCTAGCGGGGGGGCAAGGACCGGGGAGCTGTTTTTT
TRBV13	TRBJ2-1	NA	NA	CASSLRYEQFF	TGTGCCAGCAGCTTGAGATACGAGCAGTTCTTC
TRBV5-1	TRBJ1-2	NA	NA	CASSSSGQNYGYTF	TGCGCCAGCAGCTCTTCAGGACAGAACTATGGCTACACCTTC
TRBV7-2	TRBJ1-6	TRBD1	NA	CASSLAGQGSFSPLHF	TGTGCCAGCAGCTTAGCGGGACAGGGATCATTTTCACCCCTCCACTTT
TRBV25-1	TRBJ2-3	TRBD2	NA	CASSERLAGVTDTQYF	TGTGCCAGCAGTGAACGCCTAGCGGGGGTCACAGATACGCAGTATTTT
TRBV6-1	TRBJ1-6	NA	NA	CASELKKAGEASLHF	TGTGCCAGCGAACTCAAAAAGGCCGGGGAAGCATCCCTCCACTTT
TRBV28	TRBJ2-7	NA	once	CASSRQGTSYEQYF	TGTGCCAGCAGTCGGCAGGGCACCTCCTACGAGCAGTACTTC
TRBV28	TRBJ1-5	NA	once	CASSLIDSQYSNQPQHF	TGTGCCAGCAGTTTGATCGACAGCCAATATAGCAATCAGCCCCAGCATTTT
TRBV6-6	TRBJ2-3	TRBD2	few	CASSYSLGGGADTQYF	TGTGCCAGCAGTTACTCGCTTGGCGGGGGGGCAGATACGCAGTATTTT
TRBV5-1	TRBJ1-4	NA	once	CASRRGGVNEKLFF	TGCGCCAGCAGGCGCGGGGGCGTTAATGAAAAACTGTTTTTT
TRBV27	TRBJ1-4	NA	few	CASSLFGHGGRGEKLFF	TGTGCCAGCAGTTTATTCGGTCATGGTGGTAGGGGTGAAAAACTGTTTTTT
TRBV29-1	TRBJ2-3	TRBD1	few	CSVEGAPTDTQYF	TGCAGCGTCGAGGGGGCGCCCACAGATACGCAGTATTTT
TRBV7-9	TRBJ2-7	TRBD1	few	CASSSNRDRAYEQYF	TGTGCCAGCAGCTCGAACCGGGACAGAGCCTACGAGCAGTACTTC
TRBV6-5	TRBJ2-4	NA	NA	CASRSRGVDIQYF	TGTGCCAGCAGGTCCAGGGGTGTCGACATTCAGTACTTC
TRBV15	TRBJ2-5	TRBD1	NA	CATSRGTGEQETQYF	TGTGCCACCAGCAGAGGAACAGGGGAACAAGAGACCCAGTACTTC
TRBV27	TRBJ1-5	NA	NA	CASSWGTGQPQHF	TGTGCCAGCAGTTGGGGAACAGGGCAGCCCCAGCATTTT
TRBV6-1	TRBJ1-6	TRBD1	NA	CASDWDRFTSPLHF	TGTGCCAGCGATTGGGACAGATTCACTTCGCCCCTCCACTTT
TRBV29-1	TRBJ2-3	TRBD2	NA	CSVPGLAADTQYF	TGCAGCGTACCGGGACTAGCTGCAGATACGCAGTATTTT
TRBV7-9	TRBJ2-7	NA	NA	CASSFNTRGNEQYF	TGTGCCAGCAGCTTCAACACTAGGGGGAACGAGCAGTACTTC
TRBV14	TRBJ1-2	NA	NA	CASSQEASGVGYTF	TGTGCCAGCAGCCAAGAGGCCTCAGGGGTAGGCTACACCTTC
TRBV27	TRBJ1-6	NA	once	CASSLQGSYNSPLHF	TGTGCCAGCAGTTTACAGGGTTCCTATAATTCACCCCTCCACTTT
TRBV5-1	TRBJ2-2	NA	NA	CASSKITGNTGELFF	TGCGCCAGCAGCAAAATTACAGGGAACACCGGGGAGCTGTTTTTT
TRBV30	TRBJ2-1	NA	NA	CAWRLYNEQFF	TGTGCCTGGAGACTTTACAATGAGCAGTTCTTC
TRBV11-2	TRBJ1-5	NA	NA	CASSFGGRGNQPQHF	TGTGCCAGCAGCTTCGGGGGGAGAGGGAATCAGCCCCAGCATTTT